A single T cell receptor beta chain is shown here with its context. The junction and the germline gene differ at one end; a read error may be behind it. The CDR3 has 13 amino acids. Germline-derived CDR1 and CDR2 are SGHDT and YYEEEE. The treatment: randomized to nivolumab then ipilimumab (arm A) or the reverse (arm B). From thawed PBMCs, live CD3+CD8+ cells negative for CD19 and CD56 were sorted. The data were taken from a study of sequential checkpoint blockade in melanoma. Clones were read by immunoSEQ multiplex PCR, and TCRdb kept only the in-frame ones, dropping some. The sample yields 25,000 to 35,000 clones, roughly 73% seen once.

This sequence joins TRBV5-6 and TRBJ2-2; D is perhaps TRBD2 (5 bases). The source was CD8+ T cells sorted from blood (inferred from file names), collected from a patient given nivolumab and ipilimumab in sequence. The sequence derives from a human donor with melanoma. The CDR3 region is CASSLLSVGKLFF. The CDR3 DNA sequence: TGTGCCAGCAGCTTGTTGTCGGTCGGGAAGCTGTTTTTT.